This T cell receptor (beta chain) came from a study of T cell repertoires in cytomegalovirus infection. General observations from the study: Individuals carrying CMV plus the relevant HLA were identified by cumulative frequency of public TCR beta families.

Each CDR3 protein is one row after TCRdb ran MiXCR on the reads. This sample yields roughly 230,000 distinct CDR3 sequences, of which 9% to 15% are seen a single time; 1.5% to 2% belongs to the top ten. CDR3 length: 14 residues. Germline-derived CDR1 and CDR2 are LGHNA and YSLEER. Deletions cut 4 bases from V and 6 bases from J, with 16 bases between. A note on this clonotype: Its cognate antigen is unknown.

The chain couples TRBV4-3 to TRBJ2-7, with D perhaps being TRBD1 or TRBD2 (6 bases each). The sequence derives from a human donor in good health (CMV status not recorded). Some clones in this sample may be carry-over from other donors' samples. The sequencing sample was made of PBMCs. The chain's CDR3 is CASSREWGAGEQYF. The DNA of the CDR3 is TGCGCCAGCAGCCGAGAATGGGGGGCCGGCGAGCAGTACTTC.